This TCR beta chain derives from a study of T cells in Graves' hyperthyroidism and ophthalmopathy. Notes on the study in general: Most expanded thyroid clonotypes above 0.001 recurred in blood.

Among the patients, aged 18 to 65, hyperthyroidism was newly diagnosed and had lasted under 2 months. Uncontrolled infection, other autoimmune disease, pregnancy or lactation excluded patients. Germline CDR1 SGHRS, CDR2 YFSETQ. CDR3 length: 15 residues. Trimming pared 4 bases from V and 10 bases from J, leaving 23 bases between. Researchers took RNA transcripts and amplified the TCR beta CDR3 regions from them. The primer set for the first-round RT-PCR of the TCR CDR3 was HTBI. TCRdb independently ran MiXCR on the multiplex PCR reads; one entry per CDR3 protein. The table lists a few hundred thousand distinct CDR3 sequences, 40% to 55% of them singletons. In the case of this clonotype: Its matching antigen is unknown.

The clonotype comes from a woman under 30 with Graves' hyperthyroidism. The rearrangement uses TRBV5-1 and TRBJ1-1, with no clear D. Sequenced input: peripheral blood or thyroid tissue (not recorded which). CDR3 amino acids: CASSVSGRHDRGAFF. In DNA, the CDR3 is TGCGCCAGCAGCGTAAGCGGGAGGCATGACCGGGGAGCTTTCTTT.